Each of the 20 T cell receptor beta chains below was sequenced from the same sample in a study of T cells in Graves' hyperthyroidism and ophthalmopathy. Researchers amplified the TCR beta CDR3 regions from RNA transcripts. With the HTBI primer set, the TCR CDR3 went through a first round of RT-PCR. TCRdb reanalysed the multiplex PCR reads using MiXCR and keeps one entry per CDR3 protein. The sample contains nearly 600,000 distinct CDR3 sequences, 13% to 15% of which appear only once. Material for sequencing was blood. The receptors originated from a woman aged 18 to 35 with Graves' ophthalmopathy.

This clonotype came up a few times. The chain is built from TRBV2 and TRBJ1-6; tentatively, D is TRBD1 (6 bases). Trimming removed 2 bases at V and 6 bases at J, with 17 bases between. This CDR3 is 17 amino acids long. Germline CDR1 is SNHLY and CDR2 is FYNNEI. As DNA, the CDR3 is TGTGCCAGCAGTGAACGGGGGGCCCACAGACCTAATTCACCCCTCCACTTT. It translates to CASSERGAHRPNSPLHF.

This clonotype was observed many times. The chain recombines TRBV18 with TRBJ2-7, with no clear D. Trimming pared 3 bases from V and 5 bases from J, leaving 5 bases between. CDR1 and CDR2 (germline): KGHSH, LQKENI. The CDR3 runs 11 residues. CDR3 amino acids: CASSPLDEQYF. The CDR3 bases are TGTGCCAGCTCACCCCTAGACGAGCAGTACTTC.

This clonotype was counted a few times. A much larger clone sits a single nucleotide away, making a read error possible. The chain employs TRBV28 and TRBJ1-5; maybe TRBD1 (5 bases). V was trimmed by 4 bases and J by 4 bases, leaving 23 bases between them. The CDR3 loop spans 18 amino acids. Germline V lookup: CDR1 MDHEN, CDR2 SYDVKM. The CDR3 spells CASSSATGGGVANQPQHF. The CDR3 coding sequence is TGTGCCAGCAGTTCAGCGACTGGGGGGGGGGTAGCAAATCAGCCCCAGCATTTT.

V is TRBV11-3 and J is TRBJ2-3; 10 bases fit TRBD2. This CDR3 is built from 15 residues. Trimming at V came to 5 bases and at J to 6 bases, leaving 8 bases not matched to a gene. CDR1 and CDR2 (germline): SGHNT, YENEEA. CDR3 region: CASSPSGRVGDTQYF. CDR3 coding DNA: TGTGCCAGCAGCCCAAGCGGGAGGGTGGGGGATACGCAGTATTTT.

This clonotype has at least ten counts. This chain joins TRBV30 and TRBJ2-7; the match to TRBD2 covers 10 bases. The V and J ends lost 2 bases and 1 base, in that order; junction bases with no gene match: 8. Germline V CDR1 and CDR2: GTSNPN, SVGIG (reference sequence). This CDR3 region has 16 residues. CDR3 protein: CAWSLQGLALSYEQYF. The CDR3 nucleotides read TGTGCCTGGAGTTTACAGGGACTAGCGCTTTCCTACGAGCAGTACTTC.

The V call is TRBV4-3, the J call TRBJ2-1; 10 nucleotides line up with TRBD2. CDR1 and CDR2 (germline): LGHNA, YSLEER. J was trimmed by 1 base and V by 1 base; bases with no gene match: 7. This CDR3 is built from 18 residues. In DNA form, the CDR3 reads TGCGCCAGCAGCCAAGTGGGGATAGCGGGAGGTTCCTACAATGAGCAGTTCTTC. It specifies CASSQVGIAGGSYNEQFF.

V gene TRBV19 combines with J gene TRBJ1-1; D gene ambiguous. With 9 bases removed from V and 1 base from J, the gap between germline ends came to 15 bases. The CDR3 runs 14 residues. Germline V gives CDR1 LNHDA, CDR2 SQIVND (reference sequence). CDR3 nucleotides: TGTGCCAGCCTACATCGGACGGGGAACACTGAAGCTTTCTTT. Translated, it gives CASLHRTGNTEAFF.

The CDR3 loop is CASSIVGAGANVLTF. For the CDR3, the DNA is TGTGCCAGTAGTATAGTGGGGGCTGGGGCCAACGTCCTGACTTTC. The chain has TRBV19 and TRBJ2-6; perhaps D is TRBD1 or TRBD2 (5 bases each). With 1 base removed from V and 2 bases from J, the gap between germline ends came to 6 bases. Germline CDR1 is LNHDA and CDR2 is SQIVND (reference sequence). This CDR3 spans 15 amino acids.

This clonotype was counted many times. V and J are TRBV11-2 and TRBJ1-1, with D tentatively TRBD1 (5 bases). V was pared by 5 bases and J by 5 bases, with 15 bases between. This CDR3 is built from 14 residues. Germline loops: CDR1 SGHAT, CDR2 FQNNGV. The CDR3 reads CASSTRGEGTEAFF. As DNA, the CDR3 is TGTGCCAGCAGCACGCGGGGGGAGGGGACTGAAGCTTTCTTT.

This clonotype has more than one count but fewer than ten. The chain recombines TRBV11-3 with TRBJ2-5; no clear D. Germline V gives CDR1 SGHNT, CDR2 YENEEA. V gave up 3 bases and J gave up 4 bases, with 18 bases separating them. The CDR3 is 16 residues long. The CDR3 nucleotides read TGTGCCAGCAGCTTTCCGTATACGACCGCCAGAGAGACCCAGTACTTC. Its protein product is CASSFPYTTARETQYF.

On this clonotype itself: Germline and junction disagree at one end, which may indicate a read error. The CDR3 is CNAQSGRAVDEQYF. CDR3 coding DNA: TGCAATGCTCAGAGCGGGAGGGCCGTTGACGAGCAGTACTTC. This rearrangement joins TRBV20-1 to TRBJ2-7, with 10 bases matching TRBD2. CDR3 length: 14 amino acids. The germline gives CDR1 DFQATT, CDR2 SNEGSKA (reference sequence).

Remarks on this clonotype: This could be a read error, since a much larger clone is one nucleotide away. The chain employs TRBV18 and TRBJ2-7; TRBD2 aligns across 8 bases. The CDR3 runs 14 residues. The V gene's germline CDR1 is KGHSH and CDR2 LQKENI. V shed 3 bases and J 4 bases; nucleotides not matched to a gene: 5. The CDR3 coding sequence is TGTGCCAGCTCACCTCAGCTAGCGGGTTACGAGCAGTACTTC. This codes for CASSPQLAGYEQYF.

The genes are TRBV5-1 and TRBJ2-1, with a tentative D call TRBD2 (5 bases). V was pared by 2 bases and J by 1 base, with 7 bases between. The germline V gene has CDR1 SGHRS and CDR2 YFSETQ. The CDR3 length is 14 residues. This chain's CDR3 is CASSLLGSYNEQFF. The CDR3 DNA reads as TGCGCCAGCAGCTTACTAGGGTCCTACAATGAGCAGTTCTTC. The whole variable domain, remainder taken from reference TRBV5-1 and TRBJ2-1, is KAGVTQTPRYLIKTRGQQVTLSCSPISGHRSVSWYQQTPGQGLQFLFEYFSETQRNKGNFPGRFSGRQFSNSRSEMNVSTLELGDSALYLCASSLLGSYNEQFFGPGTRLTVL.

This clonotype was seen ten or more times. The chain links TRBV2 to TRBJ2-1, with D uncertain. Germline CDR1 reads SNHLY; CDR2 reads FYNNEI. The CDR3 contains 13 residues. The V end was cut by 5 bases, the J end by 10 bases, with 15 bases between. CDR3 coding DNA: TGTGCCAGCAGTTTTGGACCAAGTCAAGAGCAGTTCTTC. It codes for CASSFGPSQEQFF. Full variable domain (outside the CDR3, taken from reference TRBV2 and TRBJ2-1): EPEVTQTPSHQVTQMGQEVILRCVPISNHLYFYWYRQILGQKVEFLVSFYNNEISEKSEIFDDQFSVERPDGSNFTLKIRSTKLEDSAMYFCASSFGPSQEQFFGPGTRLTVL.

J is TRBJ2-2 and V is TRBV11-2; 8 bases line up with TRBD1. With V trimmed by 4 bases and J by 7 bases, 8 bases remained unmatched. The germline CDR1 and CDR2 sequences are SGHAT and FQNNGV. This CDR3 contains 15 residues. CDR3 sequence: CASSSTRGRSGELFF. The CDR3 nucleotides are TGTGCCAGCAGCTCAACCAGGGGGCGGAGCGGGGAGCTGTTTTTT.

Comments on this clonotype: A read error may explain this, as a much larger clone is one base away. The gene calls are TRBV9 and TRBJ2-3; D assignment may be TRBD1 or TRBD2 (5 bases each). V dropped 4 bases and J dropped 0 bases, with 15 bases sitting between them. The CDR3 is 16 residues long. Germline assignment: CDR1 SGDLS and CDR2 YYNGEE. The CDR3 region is CASSTSGARSTDTQYF. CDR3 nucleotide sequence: TGTGCCAGCAGCACTTCCGGGGCCCGAAGCACAGATACGCAGTATTTT.

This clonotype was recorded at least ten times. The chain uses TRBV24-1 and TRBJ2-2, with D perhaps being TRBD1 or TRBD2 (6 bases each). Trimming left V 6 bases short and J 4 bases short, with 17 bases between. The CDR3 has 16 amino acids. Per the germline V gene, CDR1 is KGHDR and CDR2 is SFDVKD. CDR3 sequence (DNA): TGTGCCACCAGTCAACTCCGGGGGCTGGGCACCGGGGAGCTGTTTTTT. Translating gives CATSQLRGLGTGELFF.

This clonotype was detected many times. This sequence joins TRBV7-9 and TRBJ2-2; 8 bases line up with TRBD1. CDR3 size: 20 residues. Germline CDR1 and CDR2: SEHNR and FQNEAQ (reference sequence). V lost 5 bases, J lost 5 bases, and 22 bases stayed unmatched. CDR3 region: CASSPEPGQVRTPATGELFF. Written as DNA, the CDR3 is TGTGCCAGCAGCCCCGAACCGGGACAGGTTCGGACGCCGGCGACCGGGGAGCTGTTTTTT. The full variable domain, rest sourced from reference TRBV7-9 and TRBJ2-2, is DTGVSQNPRHKITKRGQNVTFRCDPISEHNRLYWYRQTLGQGPEFLTYFQNEAQLEKSRLLSDRFSAERPKGSFSTLEIQRTEQGDSAMYLCASSPEPGQVRTPATGELFFGEGSRLTVL.

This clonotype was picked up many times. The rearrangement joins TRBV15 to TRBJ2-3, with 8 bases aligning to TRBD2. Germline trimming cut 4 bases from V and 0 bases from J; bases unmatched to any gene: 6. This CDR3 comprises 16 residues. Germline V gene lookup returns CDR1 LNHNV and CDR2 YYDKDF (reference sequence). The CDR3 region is CATSILRTSSTDTQYF. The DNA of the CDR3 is TGTGCCACCAGCATTCTCCGGACTAGCAGCACAGATACGCAGTATTTT.

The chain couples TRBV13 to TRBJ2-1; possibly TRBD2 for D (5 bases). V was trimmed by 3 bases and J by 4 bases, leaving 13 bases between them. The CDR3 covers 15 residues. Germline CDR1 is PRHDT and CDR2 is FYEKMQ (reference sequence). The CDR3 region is CASSFGLAQYNEQFF. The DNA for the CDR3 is TGTGCCAGCAGCTTTGGGCTAGCCCAATACAATGAGCAGTTCTTC.